The 18 T cell receptor beta chains below all came from one sample that was sequenced in a study of T cells in localized non-small cell lung cancer. Only in-frame clones appear in the TCRdb table, and some are missing; sequencing was by immunoSEQ multiplex PCR. The sample shows about 54,000 clones, about four fifths of them seen only once. The sample consisted of peripheral blood, taken before any cancer treatment. The receptors shown here come from a female donor aged 60 or older with stage II squamous cell lung carcinoma.

The V and J genes are TRBV27 and TRBJ2-7; tentatively, D is TRBD2 (5 bases). Trimming left V 8 bases short and J 5 bases short, with 13 bases between. CDR3 length: 12 amino acids. Germline loops: CDR1 MNHEY, CDR2 SMNVEV (reference sequence). The CDR3 sequence: CASGRGFHEQYF. DNA for the CDR3: TGTGCCAGCGGCCGAGGGTTCCACGAGCAGTACTTC.

The V call is TRBV29-1, the J call TRBJ2-4; D remains ambiguous. Trimming removed 6 bases from V and 2 bases from J, with 14 bases in between. This CDR3 has 14 residues. Germline V gene data show CDR1 as SQVTM and CDR2 as ANQGSEA. CDR3 nucleotide sequence: TGCAGCGTCAGAATAACCCTTACCAAAAACATTCAGTACTTC. Amino acids: CSVRITLTKNIQYF. Complete variable domain (other parts from reference TRBV29-1 and TRBJ2-4): SAVISQKPSRDICQRGTSLTIQCQVDSQVTMMFWYRQQPGQSLTLIATANQGSEATYESGFVIDKFPISRPNLTFSTLTVSNMSPEDSSIYLCSVRITLTKNIQYFGAGTRLSVL.

The table lists this clone with a count of one. This rearrangement joins TRBV5-4 to TRBJ1-2, with D unclear. CDR1 is SGHNT, CDR2 YYREEE, per germline (reference sequence). CDR3 size: 14 residues. V lost 2 bases and J lost 6, with 14 bases in between. CDR3 sequence (DNA): TGTGCCAGCAGCTTACCTAACGGAGCGGATGGCTACACCTTC. Its translation: CASSLPNGADGYTF.

The rearrangement links TRBV12-5 to TRBJ2-2; either TRBD1 or TRBD2 may supply D (7 bases each). Deletions cut 4 bases from V and 3 bases from J, with 15 bases between. Germline values: CDR1 LGHNT, CDR2 FRNRAP. This CDR3 has 16 amino acids. The CDR3 DNA reads as TGTGCTAGTGGTTGGGTACAGGGGAGGGACACCGGGGAGCTGTTTTTT. This sequence encodes CASGWVQGRDTGELFF. The full variable domain, with the rest looked up from reference TRBV12-5 and TRBJ2-2, is DARVTQTPRHKVTEMGQEVTMRCQPILGHNTVFWYRQTMMQGLELLAYFRNRAPLDDSGMPKDRFSAEMPDATLATLKIQPSEPRDSAVYFCASGWVQGRDTGELFFGEGSRLTVL.

CDR3 in amino acids: CASTERRGEETQYF. In nucleotides, the CDR3 is TGTGCCAGCACCGAAAGGCGGGGGGAAGAGACCCAGTACTTC. J is TRBJ2-5 and V is TRBV6-5; 8 nucleotides line up with TRBD2. The CDR3 is 14 amino acids. V shed 7 bases, J shed 3 bases, and the junction held 7 bases outside the gene matches. CDR1 is MNHEY and CDR2 is SVGAGI in the germline V gene.

The chain is built from TRBV5-1 and TRBJ2-1; no definite D call. The V gene lost 0 bases and the J gene lost 7 bases, with 8 bases spanning the gap. The CDR3 extends over 13 amino acids. Germline V gene data show CDR1 as SGHRS and CDR2 as YFSETQ. CDR3 nucleotides: TGCGCCAGCAGCTTGGGGTCCAAGAATGAGCAGTTCTTC. The encoded protein is CASSLGSKNEQFF.

The CDR3: CASSPAGPYRFF. CDR3 DNA: TGTGCCAGCAGCCCGGCGGGGCCCTATCGGTTCTTC. The chain recombines TRBV2 with TRBJ2-1, with D possibly matching TRBD2 (6 bases). The germline V gene has CDR1 SNHLY and CDR2 FYNNEI. V was clipped by 6 bases and J by 15 bases, with 18 bases between them. CDR3 size: 12 residues.

This clone came up once. V and J are TRBV6-5 and TRBJ1-4, with 7 bases aligning to TRBD1. CDR1 is MNHEY and CDR2 is SVGAGI in the germline V gene. Germline trimming cut 3 bases from V and 7 bases from J; bases unmatched to any gene: 8. The CDR3 runs 15 residues. The CDR3 nucleotides are TGTGCCAGCAGTTATGTCACAGGGGCTGGTGAAAAACTGTTTTTT. It specifies CASSYVTGAGEKLFF.

The V call is TRBV11-2, the J call TRBJ2-3; 7 nucleotides align to TRBD2. The V and J ends lost 6 bases and 3 bases, in that order; junction bases with no gene match: 9. Germline V gene sequence: CDR1 SGHAT, CDR2 FQNNGV. CDR3 length equals 15 residues. CDR3 nucleotide sequence: TGTGCCAGCAGTTCAGGGAGGGGCGGGACAGATACGCAGTATTTT. It codes for CASSSGRGGTDTQYF. The whole variable domain, remainder taken from reference TRBV11-2 and TRBJ2-3, is EAGVAQSPRYKIIEKRQSVAFWCNPISGHATLYWYQQILGQGPKLLIQFQNNGVVDDSQLPKDRFSAERLKGVDSTLKIQPAKLEDSAVYLCASSSGRGGTDTQYFGPGTRLTVL.

The rearrangement joins TRBV9 to TRBJ2-3, with 8 bases lining up with TRBD2. Germline V gene lookup returns CDR1 SGDLS and CDR2 YYNGEE. Trimming removed 3 bases from V and 4 bases from J; junction bases left unmatched: 7. This CDR3 spans 15 amino acids. CDR3 in DNA: TGTGCCAGCAGCGAGGGGCTAGCGGGTTCAGATACGCAGTATTTT. Translated: CASSEGLAGSDTQYF.

The V and J genes are TRBV18 and TRBJ1-5, with D possibly being TRBD1 (6 bases). This CDR3 is built from 16 residues. From germline, CDR1 is KGHSH and CDR2 LQKENI. V lost 6 bases and J lost 1, with 16 bases in between. CDR3 bases: TGTGCCAGCTCGGTGACGGCCGGGGGCAGCAATCAGCCCCAGCATTTT. The encoded protein is CASSVTAGGSNQPQHF. The full variable domain, rest sourced from reference TRBV18 and TRBJ1-5, is NAGVMQNPRHLVRRRGQEARLRCSPMKGHSHVYWYRQLPEEGLKFMVYLQKENIIDESGMPKERFSAEFPKEGPSILRIQQVVRGDSAAYFCASSVTAGGSNQPQHFGDGTRLSIL.

The chain recombines TRBV29-1 with TRBJ2-3, with D uncertain. Trimming took 4 bases from V and 1 from J, leaving 6 bases between them. Germline loops: CDR1 SQVTM, CDR2 ANQGSEA. The CDR3 spans 12 residues. CDR3 nucleotide sequence: TGCAGCGTTGTTCCGGGCACAGATACGCAGTATTTT. Its translation is CSVVPGTDTQYF.

The chain combines TRBV13 with TRBJ1-2; TRBD1 aligns across 9 bases. The germline V gene encodes CDR1 PRHDT and CDR2 FYEKMQ (reference sequence). Trimming took 0 bases from V and 8 from J; bases not matched to a gene: 7. The length of the CDR3 is 15 residues. The CDR3, as DNA: TGTGCCAGCAGCTTAGGACAGGGGGCCCTGCCGGGCTACACCTTC. Its translation is CASSLGQGALPGYTF.

This clone has more than one count but fewer than ten. The rearrangement links TRBV6-1 to TRBJ1-2; D gene unclear. The germline gives CDR1 MNHNS, CDR2 SASEGT. The V gene lost 0 bases and the J gene lost 6 bases, with 11 bases spanning the gap. The CDR3 consists of 14 residues. The CDR3 loop is CASSEALTKDGYTF. CDR3 nucleotides: TGTGCCAGCAGTGAAGCGCTGACTAAGGATGGCTACACCTTC.

The chain carries TRBV11-3 and TRBJ1-6; 10 bases match TRBD1. The CDR3 sequence is 15 residues long. With V trimmed by 5 bases and J by 10 bases, 8 bases remained unmatched. The germline CDR1 and CDR2 sequences are SGHNT and YENEEA. The CDR3 DNA sequence: TGTGCCAGCAGCAAGCAGACAGGGGGCAGCTCACCCCTCCACTTT. Protein product: CASSKQTGGSSPLHF.

This clone has just a few counts. The rearrangement uses TRBV7-3 and TRBJ2-1; D is ambiguous. The germline V and J ends were trimmed by 3 bases and 0 bases, with 9 bases remaining between them. This CDR3 is built from 15 residues. Germline V gene lookup returns CDR1 SGHTA and CDR2 FQGTGA. For the CDR3, the DNA is TGTGCCAGCAGCTTTTCCTCGAGCTCCTACAATGAGCAGTTCTTC. Protein: CASSFSSSSYNEQFF.

This clone was seen a few times. V and J are TRBV7-9 and TRBJ1-6, with D maybe TRBD1 (6 bases). Germline V lookup: CDR1 SEHNR, CDR2 FQNEAQ (reference sequence). The CDR3 has 15 amino acids. V shed 6 bases and J shed 7 bases, with 16 bases lying between them. The CDR3 DNA reads as TGTGCCAGCAGACCCCTACAGGGATCGAATTCACCCCTCCACTTT. Its translation is CASRPLQGSNSPLHF.

This clone has just one count. The chain is built from TRBV6-1 and TRBJ1-5; D is possibly TRBD1 (5 bases). CDR1 and CDR2 (germline): MNHNS, SASEGT. The CDR3 loop spans 14 amino acids. Trimming pared 6 bases from V and 0 bases from J, leaving 9 bases between. The CDR3 DNA reads TGTGCCAGCAGCTTACAGGATAGCAATCAGCCCCAGCATTTT. Translating it yields CASSLQDSNQPQHF.